This TCR beta chain was sequenced for a study of T cell clonotyping in hematopoietic cell transplantation. General observations from the study: After transplant, recipient diversity fell while pathologically expanded clonotypes grew through day 180.

Turning to this clone: Its specificity is unknown.

Only in-frame clones appear in the TCRdb table, and some are missing; sequencing was by immunoSEQ multiplex PCR. This table has some 29,000 clones, roughly 90% appearing once. This CDR3 contains 16 residues. The junction had 8 bases not matched to a gene; V was cut back by 2 bases and J by 4 bases. CDR1 and CDR2 from the germline V gene are MNHEY and SMNVEV (reference sequence). This sequence originates from a female patient aged 50-59 years who had an allogeneic stem cell transplant from a related donor, so the T cells may come from the graft donor. Some clones in this sample may be carry-over from other donors' samples. The V gene is TRBV27, the J gene TRBJ2-3, with 8 bases aligning to TRBD1. Specimen: PBMCs, collected 100 days after allogeneic stem cell transplant. The CDR3 DNA sequence: TGTGCCAGCAGTTTAAGTGGCAGGGGGCCCGCAGATACGCAGTATTTT. It specifies CASSLSGRGPADTQYF.